The TCR beta chain under discussion was sequenced for a study of human T cells and chemical hapten exposure. Study-level background: Upper inner arm skin measuring approximately 2 cm by approximately 2 cm received 2% DPC for sensitization.

The CDR3 sequence is 14 residues long. Trimming cost V 4 bases and J 7 bases; bases outside gene matches: 9. The germline CDR1 and CDR2 sequences are SGHRS and YFSETQ. Study findings and constraints: There was no change with DPC sensitization in TCRs above 1 in 1000 frequency.

Each CDR3 protein gets one entry after TCRdb re-called the RACE reads with MiXCR. The sample yields 75,000 to 95,000 distinct CDR3 sequences, about an eighth seen once. This clonotype was seen repeatedly, ten times or more. Its antigen is undetermined. Described time point: patch test 1, 2 weeks after DPC sensitization. Treatment defined: therapeutic diphenylcyclopropenone sensitization with weekly scalp DPC. This clonotype originated in a woman aged 60-75 years with alopecia areata. Some clones in this sample may be carry-over from other donors' samples. The rearrangement uses TRBV5-1 and TRBJ2-5; 8 positions agree with TRBD1. Specimen: whole blood, collected in connection with sensitization to the hapten diphenylcyclopropenone (DPC). CDR3 residues: CASSGGQVRGTQYF. The CDR3 DNA follows: TGCGCCAGCAGCGGGGGACAGGTCAGAGGGACCCAGTACTTC.